A single sample gave rise to the 2 T cell receptor beta chains below, sequenced in a study of blood T cell repertoires in COVID-19. Assay: immunoSEQ multiplex PCR; the TCRdb copy retains only in-frame clones and omits some. This sample has 360,000 or so clones, with roughly four fifths found just once. Sequencing used PBMCs or T cells enriched from blood (not recorded which). The receptor set was obtained from a woman between 50 and 59 years old who had recovered from COVID-19.

The V and J genes are TRBV7-2 and TRBJ1-4; D gene uncertain. This CDR3 region has 14 residues. The V gene lost 1 base and the J gene lost 8 bases, with 11 bases spanning the gap. Germline values: CDR1 SGHTA, CDR2 FQGNSA. The CDR3 protein is CASSLGQKSEKLFF. CDR3 nucleotides: TGTGCCAGCAGCTTAGGGCAGAAGTCGGAAAAACTGTTTTTT. Together with reference TRBV7-2 and TRBJ1-4, the CDR3 gives the full variable domain: GAGVSQSPSNKVTEKGKDVELRCDPISGHTALYWYRQSLGQGLEFLIYFQGNSAPDKSGLPSDRFSAERTGGSVSTLTIQRTQQEDSAVYLCASSLGQKSEKLFFGSGTQLSVL.

The genes are TRBV6-5 and TRBJ1-1, with TRBD1 matching 10 bases. The CDR3 contains 14 residues. Looked up from germline, CDR1 is MNHEY and CDR2 is SVGAGI. J gave up 11 bases and V 6 bases, and 12 bases lay outside the gene matches. The CDR3 nucleotides read TGTGCCAGCAGACAAGGGGACAGGGGTCAGATGGCTTTCTTT. Translation gives CASRQGDRGQMAFF.